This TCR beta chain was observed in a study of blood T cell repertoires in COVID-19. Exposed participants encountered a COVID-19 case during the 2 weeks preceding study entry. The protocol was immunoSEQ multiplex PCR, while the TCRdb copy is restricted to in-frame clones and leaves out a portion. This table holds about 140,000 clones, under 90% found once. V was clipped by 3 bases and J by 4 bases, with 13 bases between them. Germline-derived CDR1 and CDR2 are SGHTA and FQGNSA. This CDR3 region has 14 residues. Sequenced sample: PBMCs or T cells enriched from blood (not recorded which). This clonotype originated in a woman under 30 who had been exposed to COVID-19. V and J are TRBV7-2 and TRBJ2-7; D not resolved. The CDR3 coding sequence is TGTGCCAGCAGCTTGAACTCCTGGCGGTACGAGCAGTACTTC. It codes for CASSLNSWRYEQYF.